The clone carrying this T cell receptor beta chain came up a few times. The entry originates in a study of T cells in Graves' hyperthyroidism and ophthalmopathy. RNA transcripts were the template for amplifying TCR beta CDR3 regions. First-round RT-PCR targeting the TCR CDR3 was performed with the HTBI primer set. Each CDR3 protein is one row after TCRdb ran MiXCR on the multiplex PCR reads. The top ten hold approximately 16% of the sample, which has over 450,000 distinct CDR3 sequences, more than 15% seen once. Patients with ophthalmopathy all had a Clinical Activity Score of at least 3, a NOSPECS grade of at least 4 and duration under 3 months. Uncontrolled infections, other autoimmune diseases, pregnancy or lactation led to exclusion of patients. Diagnostic decisions used clinical symptoms, serum thyroxine and TRAb, thyroid ultrasound and orbital computed tomography. The length of the CDR3 is 13 residues. From germline, CDR1 is MNHNS and CDR2 SASEGT.

Sequencing was carried out using blood. The rearrangement joins TRBV6-1 to TRBJ2-2; TRBD1 might be the D (6 bases). This TCR derives from a woman aged 18-29 years with Graves' ophthalmopathy. CDR3 sequence: CATRGPNTGELFF. CDR3 DNA: TGTGCTACCAGGGGCCCTAACACCGGGGAGCTGTTTTTT.